This TCR beta chain was identified during a study of blood T cell repertoires in COVID-19. Germline V gene lookup returns CDR1 WNHNN and CDR2 SYGVQD (reference sequence). With V trimmed by 8 bases and J by 5 bases, 1 base remained unmatched. The CDR3 extends over 11 amino acids. Only in-frame clones appear in the TCRdb table, and some are missing; sequencing was by immunoSEQ multiplex PCR. The sample carries roughly 340,000 clones, 80% to 90% recorded once. The gene calls are TRBV10-1 and TRBJ2-3; 7 bases are shared with TRBD2. This receptor was obtained from a middle-aged man in a cohort exposed to, infected with or recovered from COVID-19 (not recorded which). The sequencing input was PBMCs or T cells enriched from blood (not recorded which). CDR3: CASGEGDTQYF. CDR3 nucleotide sequence: TGCGCCAGCGGGGAGGGAGATACGCAGTATTTT.